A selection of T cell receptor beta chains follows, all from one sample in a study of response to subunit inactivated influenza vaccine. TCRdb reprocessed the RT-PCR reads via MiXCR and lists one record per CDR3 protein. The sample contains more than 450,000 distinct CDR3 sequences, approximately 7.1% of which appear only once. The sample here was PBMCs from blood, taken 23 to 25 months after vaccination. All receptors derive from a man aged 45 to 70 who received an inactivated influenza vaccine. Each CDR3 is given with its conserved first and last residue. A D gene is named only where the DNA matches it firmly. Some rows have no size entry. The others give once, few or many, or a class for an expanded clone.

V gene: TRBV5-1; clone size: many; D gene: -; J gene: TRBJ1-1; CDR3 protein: CASRSVGTEAFF; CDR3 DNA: TGCGCCAGCAGATCAGTTGGCACTGAAGCTTTCTTT
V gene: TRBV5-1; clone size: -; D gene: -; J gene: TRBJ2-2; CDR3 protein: CASSFDYTGELFF; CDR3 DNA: TGCGCCAGCAGCTTCGACTACACCGGGGAGCTGTTTTTT
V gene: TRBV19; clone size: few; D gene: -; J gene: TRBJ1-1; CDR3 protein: CASRTGALDTEAFF; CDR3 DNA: TGTGCCAGTCGCACGGGGGCTTTGGACACTGAAGCTTTCTTT
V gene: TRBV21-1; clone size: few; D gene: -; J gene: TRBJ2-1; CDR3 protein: CASSKSKPGNEQFF; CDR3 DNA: TGTGCCAGCAGCAAGAGTAAGCCGGGGAATGAGCAGTTCTTC
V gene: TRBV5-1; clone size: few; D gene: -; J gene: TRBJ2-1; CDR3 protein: CASSLVGGDYEQFF; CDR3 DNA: TGCGCCAGCAGCTTGGTGGGGGGCGACTATGAGCAGTTCTTC
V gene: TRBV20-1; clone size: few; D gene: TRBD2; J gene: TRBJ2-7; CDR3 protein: CSARPFGGGPGYEQYF; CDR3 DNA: TGCAGTGCTAGACCATTTGGGGGAGGGCCCGGCTACGAGCAGTACTTC
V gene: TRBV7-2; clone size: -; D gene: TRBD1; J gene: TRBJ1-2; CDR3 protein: CASSLSPGTDGYTF; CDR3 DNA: TGTGCCAGCAGCTTATCGCCAGGGACAGATGGCTACACCTTC
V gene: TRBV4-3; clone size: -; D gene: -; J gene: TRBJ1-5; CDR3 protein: CASSLRAGPNQPQHF; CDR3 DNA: TGCGCCAGCAGCCTACGGGCAGGGCCCAATCAGCCCCAGCATTTT
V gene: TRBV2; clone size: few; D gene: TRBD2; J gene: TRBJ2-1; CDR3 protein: CASSDTGGSYNEQFF; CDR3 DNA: TGTGCCAGCAGTGACACGGGAGGTTCCTACAATGAGCAGTTCTTC
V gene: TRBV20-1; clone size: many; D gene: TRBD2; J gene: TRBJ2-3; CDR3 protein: CSAQTGTSGTDTQYF; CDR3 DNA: TGCAGTGCCCAAACCGGGACTAGCGGCACAGATACGCAGTATTTT
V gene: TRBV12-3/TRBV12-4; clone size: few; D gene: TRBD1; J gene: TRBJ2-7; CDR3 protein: CASSTRRTGNSYEQYF; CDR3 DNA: TGTGCCAGCAGTACCCGCAGGACAGGTAACTCCTACGAGCAGTACTTC
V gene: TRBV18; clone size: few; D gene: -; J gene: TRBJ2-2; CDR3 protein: CASSPKTGFTGELFF; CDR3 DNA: TGTGCCAGCTCCCCGAAGACAGGCTTCACCGGGGAGCTGTTTTTT
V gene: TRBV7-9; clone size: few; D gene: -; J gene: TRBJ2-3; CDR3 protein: CASSFQGVETDTQYF; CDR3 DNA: TGTGCCAGCAGCTTCCAGGGTGTAGAGACAGATACGCAGTATTTT
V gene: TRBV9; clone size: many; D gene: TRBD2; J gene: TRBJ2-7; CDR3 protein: CASSGIAGVVTKQYF; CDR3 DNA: TGTGCCAGCAGCGGGATAGCGGGGGTGGTTACGAAGCAGTACTTC
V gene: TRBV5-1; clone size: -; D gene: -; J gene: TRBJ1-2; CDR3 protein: CASRLIGGGGYGYTF; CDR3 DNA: TGCGCCAGCCGACTGATCGGCGGGGGGGGCTATGGCTACACCTTC
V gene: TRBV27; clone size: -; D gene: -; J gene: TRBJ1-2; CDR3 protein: CASSIPLEGDGYTF; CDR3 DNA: TGTGCCAGCAGTATACCCCTCGAGGGGGATGGCTACACCTTC
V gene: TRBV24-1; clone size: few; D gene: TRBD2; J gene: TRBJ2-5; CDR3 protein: CATSDWGTSGRETQYF; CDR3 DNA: TGTGCCACCAGTGATTGGGGGACTAGCGGGAGAGAGACCCAGTACTTC
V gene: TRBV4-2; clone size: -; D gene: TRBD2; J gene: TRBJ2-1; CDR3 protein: CASSQGSGGARDNEQFF; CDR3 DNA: TGTGCCAGCAGCCAAGGGAGCGGGGGGGCCAGGGACAATGAGCAGTTCTTC
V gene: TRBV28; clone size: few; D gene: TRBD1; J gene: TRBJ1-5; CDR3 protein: CASSFRQGYQPQHF; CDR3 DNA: TGTGCCAGCAGTTTCCGACAGGGTTATCAGCCCCAGCATTTT
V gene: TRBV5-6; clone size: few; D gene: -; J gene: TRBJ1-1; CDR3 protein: CASSPVNLPEAFF; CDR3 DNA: TGTGCCAGCAGCCCAGTCAATCTACCTGAAGCTTTCTTT
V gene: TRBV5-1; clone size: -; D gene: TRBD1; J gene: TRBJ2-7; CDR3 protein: CASSYRTGANEQYF; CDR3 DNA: TGCGCCAGCAGCTATCGGACAGGGGCTAACGAGCAGTACTTC